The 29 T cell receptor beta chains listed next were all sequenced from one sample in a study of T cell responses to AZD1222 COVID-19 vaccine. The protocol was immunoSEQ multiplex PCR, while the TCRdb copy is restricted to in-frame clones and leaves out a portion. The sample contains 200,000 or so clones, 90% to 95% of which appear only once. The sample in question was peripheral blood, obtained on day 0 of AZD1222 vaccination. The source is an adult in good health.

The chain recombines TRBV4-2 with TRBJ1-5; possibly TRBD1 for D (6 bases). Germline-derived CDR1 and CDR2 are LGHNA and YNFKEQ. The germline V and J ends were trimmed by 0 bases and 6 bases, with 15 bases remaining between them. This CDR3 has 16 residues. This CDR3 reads CASSQEGGARGQPQHF. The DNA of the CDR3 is TGTGCCAGCAGCCAAGAGGGGGGGGCCAGGGGTCAGCCCCAGCATTTT.

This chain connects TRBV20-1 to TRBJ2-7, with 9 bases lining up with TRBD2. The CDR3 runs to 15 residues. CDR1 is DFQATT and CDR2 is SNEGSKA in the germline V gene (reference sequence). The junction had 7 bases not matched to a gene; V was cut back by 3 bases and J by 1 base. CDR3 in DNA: TGCAGTGCTAGTCAGGGTAGCGGGAGATCCTACGAGCAGTACTTC. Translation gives CSASQGSGRSYEQYF.

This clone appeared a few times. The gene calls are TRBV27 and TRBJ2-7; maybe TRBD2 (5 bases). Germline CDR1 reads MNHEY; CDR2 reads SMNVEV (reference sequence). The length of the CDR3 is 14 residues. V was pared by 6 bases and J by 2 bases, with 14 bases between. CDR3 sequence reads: CASRADSSPYEQYF. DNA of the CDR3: TGTGCCAGCAGGGCGGACTCCTCCCCCTACGAGCAGTACTTC.

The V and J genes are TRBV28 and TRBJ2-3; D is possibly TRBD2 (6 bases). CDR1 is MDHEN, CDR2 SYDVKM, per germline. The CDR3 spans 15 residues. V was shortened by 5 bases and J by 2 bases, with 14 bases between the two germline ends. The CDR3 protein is CASSHAGLNTDTQYF. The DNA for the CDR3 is TGTGCCAGCAGTCACGCGGGACTTAACACAGATACGCAGTATTTT.

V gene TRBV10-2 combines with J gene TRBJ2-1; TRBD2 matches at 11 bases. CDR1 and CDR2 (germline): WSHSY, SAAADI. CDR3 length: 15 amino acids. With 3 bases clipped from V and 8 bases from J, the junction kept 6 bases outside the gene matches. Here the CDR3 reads CASSEDGTSGYEQFF. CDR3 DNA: TGCGCCAGCAGTGAAGACGGGACTAGCGGTTATGAGCAGTTCTTC.

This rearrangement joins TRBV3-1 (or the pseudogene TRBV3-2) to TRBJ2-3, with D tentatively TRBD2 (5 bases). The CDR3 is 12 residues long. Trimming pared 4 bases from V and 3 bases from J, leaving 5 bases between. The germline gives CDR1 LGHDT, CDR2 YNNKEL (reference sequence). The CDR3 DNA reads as TGTGCCAGCAGCCCGGGGACAGATACGCAGTATTTT. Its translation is CASSPGTDTQYF.

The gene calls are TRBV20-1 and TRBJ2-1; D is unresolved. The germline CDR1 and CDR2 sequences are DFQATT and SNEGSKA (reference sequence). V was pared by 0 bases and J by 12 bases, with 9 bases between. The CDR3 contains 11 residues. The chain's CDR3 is CSARDLLRQFF. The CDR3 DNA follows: TGCAGTGCTAGAGATCTCCTTCGGCAGTTCTTC.

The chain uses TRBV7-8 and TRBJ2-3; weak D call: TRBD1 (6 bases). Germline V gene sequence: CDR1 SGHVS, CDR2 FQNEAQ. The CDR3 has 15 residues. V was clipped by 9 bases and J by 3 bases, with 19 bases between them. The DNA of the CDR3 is TGTGCCAGTCGCCTACAGGGCGTCAGTACAGATACGCAGTATTTT. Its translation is CASRLQGVSTDTQYF.

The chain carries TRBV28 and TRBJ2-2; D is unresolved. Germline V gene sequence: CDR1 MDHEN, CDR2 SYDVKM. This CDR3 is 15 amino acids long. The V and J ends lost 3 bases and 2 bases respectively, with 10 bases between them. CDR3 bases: TGTGCCAGCAGTTTTGGAGTCCTCAACACCGGGGAGCTGTTTTTT. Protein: CASSFGVLNTGELFF.

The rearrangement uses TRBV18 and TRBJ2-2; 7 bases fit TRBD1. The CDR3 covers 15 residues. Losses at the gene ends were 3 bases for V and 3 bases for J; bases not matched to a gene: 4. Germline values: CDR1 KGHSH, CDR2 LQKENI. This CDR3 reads CASSPTGADTGELFF. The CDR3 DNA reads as TGTGCCAGCTCACCTACAGGGGCGGACACCGGGGAGCTGTTTTTT.

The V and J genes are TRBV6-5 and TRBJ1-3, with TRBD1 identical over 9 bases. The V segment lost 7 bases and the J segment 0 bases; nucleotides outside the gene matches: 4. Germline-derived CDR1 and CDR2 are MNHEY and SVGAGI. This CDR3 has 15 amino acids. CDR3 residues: CASKIQGASGNTIYF. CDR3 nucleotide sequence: TGTGCCAGCAAGATACAGGGGGCCTCTGGAAACACCATATATTTT.

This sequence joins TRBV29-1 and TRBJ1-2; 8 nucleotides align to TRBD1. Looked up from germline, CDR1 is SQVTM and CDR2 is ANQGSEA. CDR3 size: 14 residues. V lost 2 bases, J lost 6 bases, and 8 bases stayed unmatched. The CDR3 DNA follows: TGCAGCGTTGAAAAGGGGCAGGGGGCGAATGGCTACACCTTC. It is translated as CSVEKGQGANGYTF.

CDR3 DNA sequence: TGTGCCAGCAGCGCGGGAAGCACGGCCTACGAGCAGTACTTC. This codes for CASSAGSTAYEQYF. This rearrangement joins TRBV7-2 to TRBJ2-7, with D tentatively TRBD2 (6 bases). This CDR3 has 14 residues. The germline V gene encodes CDR1 SGHTA and CDR2 FQGNSA. V gave up 5 bases and J gave up 2 bases, with 13 bases separating them.

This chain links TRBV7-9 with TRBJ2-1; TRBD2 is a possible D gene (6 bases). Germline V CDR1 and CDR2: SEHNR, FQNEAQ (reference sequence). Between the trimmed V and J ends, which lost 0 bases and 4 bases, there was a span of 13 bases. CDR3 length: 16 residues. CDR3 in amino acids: CASSLAHGRPYNEQFF. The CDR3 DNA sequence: TGTGCCAGCAGCTTAGCGCACGGGAGACCTTACAATGAGCAGTTCTTC.

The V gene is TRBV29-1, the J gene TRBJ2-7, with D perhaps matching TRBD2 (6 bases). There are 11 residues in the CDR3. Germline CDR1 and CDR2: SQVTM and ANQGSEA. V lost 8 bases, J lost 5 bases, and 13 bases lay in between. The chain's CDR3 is CSFRDFDEQYF. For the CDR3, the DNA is TGCAGCTTTCGGGACTTCGACGAGCAGTACTTC.

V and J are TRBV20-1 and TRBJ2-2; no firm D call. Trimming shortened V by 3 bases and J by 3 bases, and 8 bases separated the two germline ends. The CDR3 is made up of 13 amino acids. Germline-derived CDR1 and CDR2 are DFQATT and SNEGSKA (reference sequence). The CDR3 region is CSASGRDTGELFF. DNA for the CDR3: TGCAGTGCTAGTGGTAGGGACACCGGGGAGCTGTTTTTT.

The CDR3 reads CASSPGQGQGYTF. The CDR3 DNA reads as TGTGCCAGCAGTCCGGGACAGGGTCAGGGCTACACCTTC. The chain employs TRBV12-3 or TRBV12-4 and TRBJ1-2, with 9 bases matching TRBD1. This CDR3 has 13 amino acids. Trimming at V came to 5 bases and at J to 8 bases, leaving 6 bases not matched to a gene.

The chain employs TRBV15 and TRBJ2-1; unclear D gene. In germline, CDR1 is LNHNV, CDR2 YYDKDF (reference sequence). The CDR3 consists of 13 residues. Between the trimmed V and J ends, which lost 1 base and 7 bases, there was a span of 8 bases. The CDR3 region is CATSRVRMNEQFF. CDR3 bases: TGTGCCACCAGCAGAGTTCGTATGAATGAGCAGTTCTTC.

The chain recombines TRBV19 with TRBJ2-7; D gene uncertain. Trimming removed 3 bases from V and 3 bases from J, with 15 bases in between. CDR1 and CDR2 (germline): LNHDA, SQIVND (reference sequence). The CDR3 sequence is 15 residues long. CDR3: CASSISPQTSYEQYF. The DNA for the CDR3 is TGTGCCAGTAGTATCAGCCCCCAGACGAGCTACGAGCAGTACTTC.

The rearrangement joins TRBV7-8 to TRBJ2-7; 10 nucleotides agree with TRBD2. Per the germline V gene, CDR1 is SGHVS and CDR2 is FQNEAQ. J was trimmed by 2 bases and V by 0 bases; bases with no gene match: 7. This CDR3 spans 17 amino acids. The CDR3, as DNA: TGTGCCAGCAGCTTAGCGGCTAGCGGGAGCACCGCCTACGAGCAGTACTTC. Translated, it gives CASSLAASGSTAYEQYF.

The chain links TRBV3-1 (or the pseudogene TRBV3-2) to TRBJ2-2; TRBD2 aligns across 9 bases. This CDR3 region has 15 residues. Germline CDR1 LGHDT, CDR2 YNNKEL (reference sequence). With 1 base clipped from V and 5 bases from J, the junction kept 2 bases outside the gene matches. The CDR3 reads CASSQGGLATGELFF. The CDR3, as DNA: TGTGCCAGCAGCCAAGGTGGACTAGCGACCGGGGAGCTGTTTTTT.

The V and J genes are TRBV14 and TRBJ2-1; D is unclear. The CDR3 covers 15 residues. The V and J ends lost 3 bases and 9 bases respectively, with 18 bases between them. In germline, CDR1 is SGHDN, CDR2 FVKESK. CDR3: CASSQFGHPHTEQFF. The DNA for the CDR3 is TGTGCCAGCAGCCAGTTCGGCCACCCGCATACTGAGCAGTTCTTC.

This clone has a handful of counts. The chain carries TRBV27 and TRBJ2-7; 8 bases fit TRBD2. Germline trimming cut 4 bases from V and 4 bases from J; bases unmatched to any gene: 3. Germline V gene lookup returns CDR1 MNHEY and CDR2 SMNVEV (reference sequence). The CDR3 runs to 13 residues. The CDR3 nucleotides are TGTGCCAGCAGTTCCGGGACTAGATACGAGCAGTACTTC. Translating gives CASSSGTRYEQYF.

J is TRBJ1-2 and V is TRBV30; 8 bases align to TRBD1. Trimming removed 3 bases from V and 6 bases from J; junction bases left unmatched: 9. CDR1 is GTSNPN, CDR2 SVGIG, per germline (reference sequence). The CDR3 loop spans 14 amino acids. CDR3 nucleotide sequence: TGTGCCTGGAGCCGGGCAGGGGGCTCAGATGGCTACACCTTC. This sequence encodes CAWSRAGGSDGYTF.

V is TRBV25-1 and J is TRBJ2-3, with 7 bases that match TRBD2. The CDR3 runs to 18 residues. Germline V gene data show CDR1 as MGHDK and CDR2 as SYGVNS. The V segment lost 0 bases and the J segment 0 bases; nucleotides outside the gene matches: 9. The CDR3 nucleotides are TGTGCCAGCAGTGAATATGGGGCAACGGGAGGAAGCACAGATACGCAGTATTTT. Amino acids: CASSEYGATGGSTDTQYF.

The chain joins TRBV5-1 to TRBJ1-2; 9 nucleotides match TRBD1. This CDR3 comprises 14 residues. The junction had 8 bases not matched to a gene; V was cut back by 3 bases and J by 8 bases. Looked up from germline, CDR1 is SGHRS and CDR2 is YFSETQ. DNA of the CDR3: TGCGCCAGCAGCTCCGGACAGGGGAGAGGAGGCTACACCTTC. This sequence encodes CASSSGQGRGGYTF.

The CDR3 protein is CASNGGNTEAFF. The CDR3 region has the DNA TGTGCCAGCAATGGGGGGAACACTGAAGCTTTCTTT. This chain links TRBV6-5 with TRBJ1-1; D may be TRBD1 (5 bases). CDR3 length equals 12 residues. V gave up 7 bases and J gave up 1 base, with 7 bases separating them. CDR1 is MNHEY and CDR2 is SVGAGI in the germline V gene.

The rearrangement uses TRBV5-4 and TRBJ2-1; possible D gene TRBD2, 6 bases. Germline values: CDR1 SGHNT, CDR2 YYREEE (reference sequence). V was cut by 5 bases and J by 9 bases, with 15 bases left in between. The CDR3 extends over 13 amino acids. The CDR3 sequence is CASRGLPMGEQFF. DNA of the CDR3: TGTGCCAGCAGGGGACTCCCCATGGGTGAGCAGTTCTTC.

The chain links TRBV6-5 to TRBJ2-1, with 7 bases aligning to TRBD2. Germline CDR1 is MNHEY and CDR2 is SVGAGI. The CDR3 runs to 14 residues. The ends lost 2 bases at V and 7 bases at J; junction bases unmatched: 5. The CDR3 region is CASSYGEGRNEQFF. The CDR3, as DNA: TGTGCCAGCAGTTACGGGGAGGGCCGAAATGAGCAGTTCTTC.